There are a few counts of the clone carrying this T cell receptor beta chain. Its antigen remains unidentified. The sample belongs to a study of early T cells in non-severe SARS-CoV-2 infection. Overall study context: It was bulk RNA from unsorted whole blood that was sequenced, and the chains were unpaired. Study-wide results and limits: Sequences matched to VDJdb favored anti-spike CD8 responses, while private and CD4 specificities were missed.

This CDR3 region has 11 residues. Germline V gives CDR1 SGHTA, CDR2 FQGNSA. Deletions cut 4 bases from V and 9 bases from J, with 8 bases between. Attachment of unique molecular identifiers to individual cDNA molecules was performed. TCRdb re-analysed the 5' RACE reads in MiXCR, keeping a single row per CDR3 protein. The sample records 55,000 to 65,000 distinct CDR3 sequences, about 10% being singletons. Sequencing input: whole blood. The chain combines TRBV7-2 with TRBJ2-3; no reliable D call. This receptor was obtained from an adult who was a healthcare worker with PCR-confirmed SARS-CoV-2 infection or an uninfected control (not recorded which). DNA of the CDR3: TGTGCCAGCAGCTCCGGTTACACGCAGTATTTT. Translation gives CASSSGYTQYF.